What follows are 2 T cell receptor beta chains derived from one specimen sequenced in a study of blood T cell repertoires in COVID-19. Some clones are missing from TCRdb's copy, which holds only in-frame ones; the method was immunoSEQ multiplex PCR. The sample lists about 21,000 clones; about four fifths were seen once. The sequenced material came from peripheral blood. Every receptor here comes from a human donor in a cohort sampled during active COVID-19.

This chain links TRBV6-2 or TRBV6-3 with TRBJ2-5; unclear D gene. Between the trimmed V and J ends, which lost 1 base and 4 bases, there was a span of 10 bases. CDR3 length equals 14 residues. Germline assignment: CDR1 MNHEY and CDR2 SVGEGT. CDR3 sequence: CASSYLAVGETQYF. The CDR3 region has the DNA TGTGCCAGCAGTTACTTGGCGGTCGGAGAGACCCAGTACTTC.

The CDR3 DNA is TGTGCCAGCAGCTTGGACCCCTATAAAGGCTACACCTTC. Residues: CASSLDPYKGYTF. V usage is TRBV5-4 and J usage is TRBJ1-2; D remains unclear. The CDR3 covers 13 residues. V lost 0 bases to trimming and J lost 8 bases, with 11 bases between them. The V gene's germline CDR1 is SGHNT and CDR2 YYREEE (reference sequence).